A single sample gave rise to the 28 T cell receptor beta chains below, sequenced in a study of blood T cell repertoires in COVID-19. The repertoire was sequenced with immunoSEQ multiplex PCR; TCRdb's copy has only in-frame clones and lacks some. The table lists some 61,000 clones, 70% to 90% of them singletons. Source material: peripheral blood. The receptors originated from a man in his thirties or forties with acute or convalescent COVID-19.

In this sample, this clone turned up once. The rearrangement joins TRBV28 to TRBJ1-5; 7 nucleotides agree with TRBD1. The CDR3 length is 18 residues. Germline V lookup: CDR1 MDHEN, CDR2 SYDVKM. V lost 2 bases and J lost 3; bases outside the gene matches: 13. Here the CDR3 reads CASSLLMTGSVDNQPQHF. CDR3 nucleotides: TGTGCCAGCAGTTTACTCATGACAGGGTCTGTTGACAATCAGCCCCAGCATTTT.

The chain joins TRBV21-1 to TRBJ2-3; TRBD1, the table's D call, was not compared with the DNA. TRBV21-1 is labeled a pseudogene. The CDR3 covers 17 residues. The CDR3 DNA sequence: TGTGCCAGCAGCATGGTCAGGGGGCGCCCTGGCACAGATACGCAGTATTTT. This translates into CASSMVRGRPGTDTQYF.

The J gene is TRBJ1-6, the V gene TRBV6-5, with a tentative D call TRBD1 (5 bases). V shed 0 bases and J shed 12 bases, with 12 bases lying between them. The germline V gene encodes CDR1 MNHEY and CDR2 SVGAGI. CDR3 length: 14 residues. The CDR3: CASSYSARQKPLHF. The CDR3 nucleotides read TGTGCCAGCAGTTACTCGGCCAGACAGAAACCCCTCCACTTT.

The chain employs TRBV29-1 and TRBJ1-1; D gene unclear. The V end lost 7 bases, the J end lost 6 bases, and 15 bases lay between the germline ends. The V gene's germline CDR1 is SQVTM and CDR2 ANQGSEA. This CDR3 has 12 residues. CDR3 sequence: CSAQGSRAEAFF. Here the CDR3 DNA reads TGCAGCGCTCAAGGGAGTCGCGCTGAAGCTTTCTTT.

In this sample, this clone turned up once. The chain uses TRBV30 and TRBJ1-1, with D possibly matching TRBD1 (5 bases). V was trimmed by 6 bases and J by 9 bases, leaving 14 bases between them. In germline, CDR1 is GTSNPN, CDR2 SVGIG (reference sequence). The CDR3 is made up of 11 amino acids. The DNA of the CDR3 is TGTGCCTGCCGTACGGGACTCCAAGCTTTCTTT. Amino acids: CACRTGLQAFF.

The CDR3 spells CASSSHPLDRLPTDTQYF. The CDR3 DNA reads TGTGCCAGCAGCTCCCACCCCTTGGACAGGTTGCCCACAGATACGCAGTATTTT. The chain carries TRBV5-4 and TRBJ2-3, with 7 bases fitting TRBD1. This CDR3 is built from 18 residues. Trimming took 3 bases from V and 2 from J; bases not matched to a gene: 15. The germline gives CDR1 SGHNT, CDR2 YYREEE (reference sequence).

The V and J genes are TRBV7-2 and TRBJ1-2, with TRBD1 identical over 7 bases. CDR1 SGHTA and CDR2 FQGNSA come from the germline V gene. Unmatched junction bases numbered 4, after V lost 4 bases and J lost 5 bases. The CDR3 sequence is 13 residues long. CDR3 sequence: CASSSQGFYGYTF. CDR3 nucleotide sequence: TGTGCCAGCAGCTCACAGGGGTTTTATGGCTACACCTTC.

This chain's CDR3 is CASSPWLAGLNEQFF. For the CDR3, the DNA is TGTGCCAGCAGCCCCTGGCTAGCGGGACTCAATGAGCAGTTCTTC. The J gene is TRBJ2-1, the V gene TRBV7-8; 9 bases match TRBD2. Germline trimming cut 5 bases from V and 6 bases from J; bases unmatched to any gene: 8. The CDR3 loop spans 15 amino acids. CDR1 is SGHVS, CDR2 FQNEAQ, per germline.

This clone was detected once. This sequence joins TRBV11-2 and TRBJ2-1; 10 positions agree with TRBD2. Germline V CDR1 and CDR2: SGHAT, FQNNGV. With V trimmed by 5 bases and J by 8 bases, 15 bases remained unmatched. The length of the CDR3 is 17 residues. The CDR3 region is CASSQALAGEFLDEQFF. In DNA, the CDR3 is TGTGCCAGCAGCCAGGCGCTAGCGGGAGAATTTTTGGATGAGCAGTTCTTC. The full variable domain, completed using reference TRBV11-2 and TRBJ2-1, is EAGVAQSPRYKIIEKRQSVAFWCNPISGHATLYWYQQILGQGPKLLIQFQNNGVVDDSQLPKDRFSAERLKGVDSTLKIQPAKLEDSAVYLCASSQALAGEFLDEQFFGPGTRLTVL.

This clone was recorded once. This chain uses TRBV15 with TRBJ2-1, with D hard to call. The V end lost 2 bases, the J end lost 7 bases, and 9 bases lay between the germline ends. The germline V gene encodes CDR1 LNHNV and CDR2 YYDKDF (reference sequence). This CDR3 is 13 amino acids long. CDR3 coding DNA: TGTGCCACCAGCAGACCTCAGTCTAATGAGCAGTTCTTC. Amino acids: CATSRPQSNEQFF.

This chain uses TRBV2 with TRBJ1-4, with 7 bases lining up with TRBD1. V shed 6 bases and J 8 bases; nucleotides not matched to a gene: 9. The CDR3 consists of 14 residues. Germline CDR1 and CDR2: SNHLY and FYNNEI. CDR3 in DNA: TGTGCCAGCAGGAGACAGGGTTTTGAGGAAAAACTGTTTTTT. The encoded protein is CASRRQGFEEKLFF.

V is TRBV2 and J is TRBJ2-2; D is unclear. Germline loops: CDR1 SNHLY, CDR2 FYNNEI. The CDR3 covers 15 residues. V was clipped by 1 base and J by 2 bases, with 8 bases between them. In DNA, the CDR3 is TGTGCCAGCAGTGAAGAAATAGTAAACACCGGGGAGCTGTTTTTT. Translation gives CASSEEIVNTGELFF.

This chain joins TRBV5-1 and TRBJ2-1; 8 nucleotides agree with TRBD2. Germline lookup yields CDR1 SGHRS and CDR2 YFSETQ. The CDR3 spans 19 residues. The junction had 19 bases not matched to a gene; V was cut back by 3 bases and J by 5 bases. The CDR3 region has the DNA TGCGCCAGCAGCTCCCGTAAAACTAGCGGCCTTTTGTTGAACAATGAGCAGTTCTTC. Translation gives CASSSRKTSGLLLNNEQFF.

V usage is TRBV28 and J usage is TRBJ2-5; 7 nucleotides agree with TRBD2. The CDR3 spans 13 residues. The germline gives CDR1 MDHEN, CDR2 SYDVKM. V dropped 3 bases and J dropped 7; count of bases not matched to a gene: 5. CDR3 coding DNA: TGTGCCAGCAGTTTGACTAGCTTGGGGACCCAGTACTTC. It translates to CASSLTSLGTQYF.

This clone was detected only a few times. The rearrangement uses TRBV30 and TRBJ2-7, with unresolved D. The CDR3 has 11 residues. V lost 1 base to trimming and J lost 4 bases, with 5 bases between them. Germline CDR1 reads GTSNPN; CDR2 reads SVGIG (reference sequence). DNA for the CDR3: TGTGCCTGGAGTGACAGTTACGAGCAGTACTTC. Translating gives CAWSDSYEQYF.

Regarding this clone: A junction boundary mismatches the germline segment, possibly from a read error. V usage is TRBV18 and J usage is TRBJ2-1, with TRBD1 matching over 9 bases. CDR1 and CDR2 (germline): KGHSH, LQKENI. The CDR3 is made up of 15 amino acids. CDR3: CASSPQGAGVNEQFF. The CDR3 nucleotides are TGTGCCAGCTCTCCACAGGGGGCGGGTGTCAATGAGCAGTTCTTC.

V gene TRBV5-4 combines with J gene TRBJ2-7; 9 bases agree with TRBD1. Trimming at V came to 5 bases and at J to 4 bases, leaving 7 bases not matched to a gene. Germline V gene lookup returns CDR1 SGHNT and CDR2 YYREEE (reference sequence). CDR3 length: 14 residues. The CDR3 spells CASSSGTGRYEQYF. The CDR3 DNA reads as TGTGCCAGCAGTTCCGGGACAGGGAGGTACGAGCAGTACTTC.

This chain joins TRBV7-9 and TRBJ1-2, with TRBD1 matching 8 bases. Losses at the gene ends were 6 bases for V and 8 bases for J; bases not matched to a gene: 14. CDR3 length: 15 amino acids. CDR1 SEHNR and CDR2 FQNEAQ come from the germline V gene (reference sequence). CDR3 coding DNA: TGTGCCAGCAGAAAAAGTGGTCAGGGGGCTGTGGGCTACACCTTC. It encodes CASRKSGQGAVGYTF.

Only one count was recorded for this clone. The chain combines TRBV6-6 with TRBJ2-7, with 11 bases lining up with TRBD1. Germline CDR1 and CDR2: MNHNY and SVGAGI (reference sequence). V shed 5 bases, J shed 4 bases, and the junction held 7 bases outside the gene matches. The CDR3 is made up of 15 amino acids. This CDR3 reads CASSGTGGKKYEQYF. In DNA form, the CDR3 reads TGTGCCAGCAGTGGGACAGGGGGGAAAAAATACGAGCAGTACTTC.

This clone was seen just once. The CDR3 loop is CASSQSSPGQGKITDTQYF. CDR3 sequence (DNA): TGCGCCAGCAGTCAATCCTCCCCGGGACAGGGGAAAATCACAGATACGCAGTATTTT. The rearrangement joins TRBV23-1 to TRBJ2-3; TRBD1 matches 10 bases. TRBV23-1 is an open reading frame, and its role is uncertain. With V trimmed by 0 bases and J by 2 bases, 11 bases remained unmatched. This CDR3 spans 19 amino acids.

The chain links TRBV5-1 to TRBJ1-1; D call uncertain. Germline CDR1 and CDR2: SGHRS and YFSETQ. Trimming stripped 1 base from V and 1 base from J, with 5 bases between. The CDR3 totals 13 residues. CDR3 region: CASSLSSNTEAFF. CDR3 in DNA: TGCGCCAGCAGCTTGAGCTCGAACACTGAAGCTTTCTTT.

The chain is built from TRBV2 and TRBJ1-6, with D unclear. The CDR3 consists of 12 residues. Trimming cost V 7 bases and J 7 bases, with 8 bases left between them. Per the germline V gene, CDR1 is SNHLY and CDR2 is FYNNEI. The chain's CDR3 is CASKFQNSPLHF. As DNA, the CDR3 is TGTGCCAGCAAATTTCAGAATTCACCCCTCCACTTT.

The chain joins TRBV6-5 to TRBJ2-3, with 7 nucleotides matching TRBD1. Trimming removed 6 bases from V and 2 bases from J; junction bases left unmatched: 8. CDR3 length: 15 residues. CDR1 and CDR2 from the germline V gene are MNHEY and SVGAGI. The CDR3 sequence is CASRGQAPFTDTQYF. In DNA, the CDR3 is TGTGCCAGCAGAGGACAGGCACCCTTCACAGATACGCAGTATTTT.

This clone came up a few times. The chain links TRBV4-3 to TRBJ1-4; the match to TRBD1 covers 7 bases. The CDR3 has 15 amino acids. Per germline, CDR1 LGHNA and CDR2 YSLEER. J gave up 8 bases and V 1 base, and 7 bases lay outside the gene matches. The CDR3 protein is CASSQGTGPVEKLFF. The CDR3 nucleotides are TGCGCCAGCAGCCAAGGGACAGGTCCGGTCGAAAAACTGTTTTTT.

This clone counts as medium-sized. This chain links TRBV19 with TRBJ2-3; D is unclear. The V gene lost 5 bases and the J gene lost 3 bases, with 6 bases spanning the gap. This CDR3 has 12 residues. CDR1 is LNHDA and CDR2 is SQIVND in the germline V gene (reference sequence). The CDR3 nucleotides are TGTGCCAGTAGTGTGACAACAGATACGCAGTATTTT. It yields the protein CASSVTTDTQYF.

The chain has TRBV28 and TRBJ2-7; 7 bases fit TRBD1. From germline, CDR1 is MDHEN and CDR2 SYDVKM. The J segment lost 5 bases and the V segment lost 4 bases, leaving 5 bases of the junction unmatched. This CDR3 comprises 13 residues. The CDR3: CASSSVDRDEQYF. The CDR3 coding sequence is TGTGCCAGCAGTTCCGTCGACAGGGACGAGCAGTACTTC.

This clone was found a few times. The germline gene is not matched at one end of the junction; a read error may be the cause. The V and J genes are TRBV5-1 and TRBJ2-5; no firm D call. Germline lookup yields CDR1 SGHRS and CDR2 YFSETQ. The CDR3 has 13 amino acids. The CDR3 bases are TGCGCCAGCAGCTTAATGATACAAGAGGCCCAGTACTTC. Encoded protein: CASSLMIQEAQYF.

V usage is TRBV5-6 and J usage is TRBJ2-2, with D perhaps matching TRBD1 (6 bases). CDR3 length: 15 amino acids. V was cut by 4 bases and J by 5 bases, with 15 bases left in between. CDR1 is SGHDT and CDR2 is YYEEEE in the germline V gene. CDR3 nucleotide sequence: TGTGCCAGCAGCCCACGAAGTACAGGGACCGGGGAGCTGTTTTTT. Translation: CASSPRSTGTGELFF. Using reference TRBV5-6 and TRBJ2-2 for the parts outside the CDR3, the full variable domain is DAGVTQSPTHLIKTRGQQVTLRCSPKSGHDTVSWYQQALGQGPQFIFQYYEEEERQRGNFPDRFSGHQFPNYSSELNVNALLLGDSALYLCASSPRSTGTGELFFGEGSRLTVL.